This T cell receptor beta chain was captured by sequencing in a study of OX40 agonist ivuxolimab in advanced cancers. Study-wide results and limits: Expanded clones belonging to CD8+ T cells outnumbered, on average, those of CD4+.

Using immunoSEQ multiplex PCR, the repertoire was profiled, and TCRdb retains in-frame clones only, with some absent. The table has over 50,000 clones, nearly 95% seen once. Details on this clone: Its target is not known.

The CDR3 sequence is 16 residues long. Trimming removed 4 bases at V and 0 bases at J, with 16 bases between. The germline gives CDR1 SGHDN, CDR2 FVKESK. The chain employs TRBV14 and TRBJ2-7; D unclear. This TCR was recovered from an adult with an advanced solid tumor such as melanoma, head and neck, liver or kidney cancer. Sequencing was performed on CD4+ or CD8+ T cells sorted from blood, taken in a trial of the OX40 agonist ivuxolimab. The CDR3 loop is CASSRISGSRSYEQYF. DNA of the CDR3: TGTGCCAGCAGCCGGATCTCAGGATCCCGCTCCTACGAGCAGTACTTC.